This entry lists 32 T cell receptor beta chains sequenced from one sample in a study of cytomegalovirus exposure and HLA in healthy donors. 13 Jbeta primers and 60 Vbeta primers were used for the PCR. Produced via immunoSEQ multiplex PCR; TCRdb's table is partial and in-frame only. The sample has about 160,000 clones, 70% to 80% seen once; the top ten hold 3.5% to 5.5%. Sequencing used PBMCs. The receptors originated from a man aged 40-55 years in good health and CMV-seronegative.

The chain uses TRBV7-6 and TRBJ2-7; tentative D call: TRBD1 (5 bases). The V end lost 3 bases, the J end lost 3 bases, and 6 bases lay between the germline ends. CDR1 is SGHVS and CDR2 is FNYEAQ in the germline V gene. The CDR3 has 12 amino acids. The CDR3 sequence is CASSFQGYEQYF. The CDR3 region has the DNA TGTGCCAGCAGCTTCCAGGGCTACGAGCAGTACTTC. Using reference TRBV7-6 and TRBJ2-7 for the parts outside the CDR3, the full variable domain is GAGVSQSPRYKVTKRGQDVALRCDPISGHVSLYWYRQALGQGPEFLTYFNYEAQQDKSGLPNDRFSAERPEGSISTLTIQRTEQRDSAMYRCASSFQGYEQYFGPGTRLTVT.

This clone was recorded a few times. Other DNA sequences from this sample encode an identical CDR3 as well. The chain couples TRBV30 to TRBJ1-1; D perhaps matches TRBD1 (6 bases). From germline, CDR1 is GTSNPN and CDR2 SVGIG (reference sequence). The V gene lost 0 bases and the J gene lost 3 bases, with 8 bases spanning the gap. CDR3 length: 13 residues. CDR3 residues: CAWSVQGDTEAFF. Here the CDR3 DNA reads TGTGCCTGGAGTGTACAGGGAGACACTGAAGCTTTCTTT.

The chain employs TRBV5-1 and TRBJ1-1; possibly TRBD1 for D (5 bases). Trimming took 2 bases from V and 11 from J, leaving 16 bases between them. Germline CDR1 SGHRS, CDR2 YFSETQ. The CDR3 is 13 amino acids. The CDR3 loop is CASSLEGMEGAFF. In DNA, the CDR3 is TGCGCCAGCAGCTTAGAGGGGATGGAGGGGGCTTTCTTT.

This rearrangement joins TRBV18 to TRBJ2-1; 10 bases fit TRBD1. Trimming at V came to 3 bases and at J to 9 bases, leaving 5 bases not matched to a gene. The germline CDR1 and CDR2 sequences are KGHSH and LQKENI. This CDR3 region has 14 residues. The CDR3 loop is CASSPLDRGPEQFF. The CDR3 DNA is TGTGCCAGCTCACCCTTAGACAGGGGGCCTGAGCAGTTCTTC.

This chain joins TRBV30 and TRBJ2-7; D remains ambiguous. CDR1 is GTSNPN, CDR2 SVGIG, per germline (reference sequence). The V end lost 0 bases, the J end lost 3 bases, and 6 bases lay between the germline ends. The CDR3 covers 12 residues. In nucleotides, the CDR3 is TGTGCCTGGAGTGTTCTAATCTACGAGCAGTACTTC. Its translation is CAWSVLIYEQYF.

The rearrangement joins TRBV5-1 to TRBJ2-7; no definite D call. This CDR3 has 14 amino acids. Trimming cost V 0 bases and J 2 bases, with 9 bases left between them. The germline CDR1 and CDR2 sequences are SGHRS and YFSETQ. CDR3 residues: CASSLGYTTYEQYF. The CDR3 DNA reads TGCGCCAGCAGCTTGGGGTACACCACCTACGAGCAGTACTTC. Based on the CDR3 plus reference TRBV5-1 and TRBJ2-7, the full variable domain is KAGVTQTPRYLIKTRGQQVTLSCSPISGHRSVSWYQQTPGQGLQFLFEYFSETQRNKGNFPGRFSGRQFSNSRSEMNVSTLELGDSALYLCASSLGYTTYEQYFGPGTRLTVT.

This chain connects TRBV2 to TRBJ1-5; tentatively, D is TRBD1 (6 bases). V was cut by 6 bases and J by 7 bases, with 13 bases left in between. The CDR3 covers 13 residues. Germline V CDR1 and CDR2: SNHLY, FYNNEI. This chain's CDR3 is CASSTGPRQPQHF. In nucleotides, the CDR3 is TGTGCCAGCAGCACAGGGCCGCGGCAGCCCCAGCATTTT.

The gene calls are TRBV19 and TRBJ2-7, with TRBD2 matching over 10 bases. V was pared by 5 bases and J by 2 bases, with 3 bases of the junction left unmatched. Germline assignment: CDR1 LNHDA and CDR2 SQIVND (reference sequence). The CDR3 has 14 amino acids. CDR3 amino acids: CASSELAGTYEQYF. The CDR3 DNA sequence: TGTGCCAGTAGTGAACTAGCGGGGACCTACGAGCAGTACTTC.

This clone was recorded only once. CDR3 in amino acids: CASSLEGGGSSNEQFF. CDR3 coding DNA: TGTGCCAGCAGCTTGGAGGGGGGGGGAAGCAGTAATGAGCAGTTCTTC. The V gene is TRBV5-6, the J gene TRBJ2-1; possibly TRBD2 for D (7 bases). Trimming left V 0 bases short and J 7 bases short, with 17 bases between. Germline V CDR1 and CDR2: SGHDT, YYEEEE. The CDR3 spans 16 residues. The complete variable domain, with remaining parts taken from reference TRBV5-6 and TRBJ2-1, reads DAGVTQSPTHLIKTRGQQVTLRCSPKSGHDTVSWYQQALGQGPQFIFQYYEEEERQRGNFPDRFSGHQFPNYSSELNVNALLLGDSALYLCASSLEGGGSSNEQFFGPGTRLTVL.

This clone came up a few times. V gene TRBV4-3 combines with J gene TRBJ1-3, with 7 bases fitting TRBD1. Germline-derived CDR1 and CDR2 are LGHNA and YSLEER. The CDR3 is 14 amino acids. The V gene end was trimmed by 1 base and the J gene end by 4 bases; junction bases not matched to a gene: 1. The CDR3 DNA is TGCGCCAGCAGCCAAGGGGGACAGGGAAACACCATATATTTT. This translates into CASSQGGQGNTIYF.

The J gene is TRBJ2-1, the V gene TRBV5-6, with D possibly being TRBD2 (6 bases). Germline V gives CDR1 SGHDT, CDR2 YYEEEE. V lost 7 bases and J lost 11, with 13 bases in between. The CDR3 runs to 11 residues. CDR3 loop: CASLWRGKQFF. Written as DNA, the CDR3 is TGTGCCAGCCTCTGGCGGGGCAAGCAGTTCTTC.

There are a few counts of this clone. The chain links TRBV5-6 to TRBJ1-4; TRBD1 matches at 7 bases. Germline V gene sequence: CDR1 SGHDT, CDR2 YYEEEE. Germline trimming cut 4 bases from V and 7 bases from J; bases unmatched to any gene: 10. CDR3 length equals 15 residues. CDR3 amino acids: CASSAGQQAGEKLFF. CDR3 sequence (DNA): TGTGCCAGCAGCGCGGGACAGCAAGCGGGTGAAAAACTGTTTTTT.

CDR3 loop: CASSVTGGGLSYNEQFF. DNA for the CDR3: TGTGCCAGCAGCGTCACCGGGGGAGGGCTCTCCTACAATGAGCAGTTCTTC. The chain has TRBV9 and TRBJ2-1; 7 bases align to TRBD2. V gave up 2 bases and J gave up 0 bases; unmatched junction bases: 8. CDR1 and CDR2 from the germline V gene are SGDLS and YYNGEE. The CDR3 totals 17 residues.

The CDR3 is CAISRLAGGGETQYF. The CDR3 bases are TGTGCCATCTCCAGACTAGCGGGGGGTGGGGAGACCCAGTACTTC. V and J are TRBV10-3 and TRBJ2-5, with 13 bases aligning to TRBD2. CDR1 is ENHRY and CDR2 is SYGVKD in the germline V gene. The junction had 8 bases not matched to a gene; V was cut back by 8 bases and J by 5 bases. The CDR3 covers 15 residues.

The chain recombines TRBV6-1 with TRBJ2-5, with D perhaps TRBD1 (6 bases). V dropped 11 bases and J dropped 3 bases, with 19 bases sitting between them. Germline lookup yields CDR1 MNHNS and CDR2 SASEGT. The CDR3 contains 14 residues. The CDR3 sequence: CAGGPEEGEETQYF. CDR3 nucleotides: TGTGCCGGCGGCCCCGAAGAGGGGGAAGAGACCCAGTACTTC.

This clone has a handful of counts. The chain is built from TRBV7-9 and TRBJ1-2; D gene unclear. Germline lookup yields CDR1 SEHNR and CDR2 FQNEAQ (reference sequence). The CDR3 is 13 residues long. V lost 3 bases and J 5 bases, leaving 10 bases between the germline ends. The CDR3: CASSLGTEYGYTF. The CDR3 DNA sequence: TGTGCCAGCAGCTTGGGCACCGAATATGGCTACACCTTC.

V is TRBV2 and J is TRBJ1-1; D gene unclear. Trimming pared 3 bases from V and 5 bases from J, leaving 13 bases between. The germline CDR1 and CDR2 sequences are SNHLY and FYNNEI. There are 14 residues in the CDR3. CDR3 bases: TGTGCCAGCAGTGACCGGGGAGGGAAGACTGAAGCTTTCTTT. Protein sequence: CASSDRGGKTEAFF.

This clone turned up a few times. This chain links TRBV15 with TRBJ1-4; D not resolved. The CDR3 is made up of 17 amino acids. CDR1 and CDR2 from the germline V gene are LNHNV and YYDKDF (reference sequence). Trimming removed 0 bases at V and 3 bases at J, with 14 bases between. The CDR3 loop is CATSRDPGYRANEKLFF. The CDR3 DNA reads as TGTGCCACCAGCAGAGATCCCGGGTATCGGGCTAATGAAAAACTGTTTTTT.

The CDR3 is CASSDLLAGVEFF. In DNA form, the CDR3 reads TGTGCCAGCAGTGATCTTCTAGCGGGGGTGGAGTTCTTC. The chain employs TRBV6-1 and TRBJ2-1; TRBD2 matches 10 bases. With V trimmed by 3 bases and J by 14 bases, 7 bases remained unmatched. The CDR3 totals 13 residues. The germline V gene has CDR1 MNHNS and CDR2 SASEGT.

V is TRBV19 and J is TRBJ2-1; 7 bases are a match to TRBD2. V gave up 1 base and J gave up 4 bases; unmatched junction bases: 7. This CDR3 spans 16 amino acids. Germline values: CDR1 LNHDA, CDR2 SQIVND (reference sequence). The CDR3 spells CASSIVAGLDYNEQFF. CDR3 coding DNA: TGTGCCAGTAGTATAGTAGCGGGTTTAGATTACAATGAGCAGTTCTTC.

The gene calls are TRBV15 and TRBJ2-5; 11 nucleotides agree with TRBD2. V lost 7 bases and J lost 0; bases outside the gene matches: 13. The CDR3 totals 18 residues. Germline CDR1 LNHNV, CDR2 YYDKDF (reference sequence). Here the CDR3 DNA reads TGTGCCACCAACAGGGAGGTAGCGGGGGGGAGGTACCAAGAGACCCAGTACTTC. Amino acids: CATNREVAGGRYQETQYF.

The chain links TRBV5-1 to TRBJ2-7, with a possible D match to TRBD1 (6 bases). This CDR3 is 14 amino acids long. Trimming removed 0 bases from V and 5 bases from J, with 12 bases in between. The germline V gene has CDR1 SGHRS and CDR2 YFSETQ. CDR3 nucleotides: TGCGCCAGCAGCTTGGTTACAGGGAAGAACGAGCAGTACTTC. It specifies CASSLVTGKNEQYF.

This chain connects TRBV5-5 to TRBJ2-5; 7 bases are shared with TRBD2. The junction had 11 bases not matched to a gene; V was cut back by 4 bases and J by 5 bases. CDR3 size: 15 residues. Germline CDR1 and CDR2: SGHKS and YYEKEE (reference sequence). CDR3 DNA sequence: TGTGCCAGCAGCACTGGACTAGTGCAAGCGGAGACCCAGTACTTC. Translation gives CASSTGLVQAETQYF.

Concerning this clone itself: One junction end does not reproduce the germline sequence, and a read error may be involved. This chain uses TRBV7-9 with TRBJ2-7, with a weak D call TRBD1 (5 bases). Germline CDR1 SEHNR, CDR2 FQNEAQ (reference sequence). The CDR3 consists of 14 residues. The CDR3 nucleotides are TGTTCCAGCAGCCCCCCGGTCAGGGACTACGAGCAGTACTTC. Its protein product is CSSSPPVRDYEQYF.

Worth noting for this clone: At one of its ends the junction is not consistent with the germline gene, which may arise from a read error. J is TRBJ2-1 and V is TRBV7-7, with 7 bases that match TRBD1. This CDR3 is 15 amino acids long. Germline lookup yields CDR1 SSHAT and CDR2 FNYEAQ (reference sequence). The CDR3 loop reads CASSAEGQPYNEQFF. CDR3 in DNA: TGTGCTAGCAGCGCTGAGGGACAGCCGTACAATGAGCAGTTCTTC. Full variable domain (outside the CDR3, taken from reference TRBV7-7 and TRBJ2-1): GAGVSQSPRYKVTKRGQDVTLRCDPISSHATLYWYQQALGQGPEFLTYFNYEAQPDKSGLPSDRFSAERPEGSISTLTIQRTEQRDSAMYRCASSAEGQPYNEQFFGPGTRLTVL.

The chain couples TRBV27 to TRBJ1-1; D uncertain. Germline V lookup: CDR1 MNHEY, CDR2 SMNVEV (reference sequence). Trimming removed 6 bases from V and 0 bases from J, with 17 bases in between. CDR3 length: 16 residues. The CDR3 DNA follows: TGTGCCAGCAGCCCCCTCAGAGGAGGAATGAACACTGAAGCTTTCTTT. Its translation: CASSPLRGGMNTEAFF.

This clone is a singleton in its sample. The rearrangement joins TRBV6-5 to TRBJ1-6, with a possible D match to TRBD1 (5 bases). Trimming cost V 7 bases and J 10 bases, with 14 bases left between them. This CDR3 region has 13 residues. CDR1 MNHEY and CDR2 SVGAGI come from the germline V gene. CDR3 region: CASNHEGASPLHF. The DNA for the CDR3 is TGTGCCAGCAATCACGAAGGGGCGTCACCCCTCCACTTT.

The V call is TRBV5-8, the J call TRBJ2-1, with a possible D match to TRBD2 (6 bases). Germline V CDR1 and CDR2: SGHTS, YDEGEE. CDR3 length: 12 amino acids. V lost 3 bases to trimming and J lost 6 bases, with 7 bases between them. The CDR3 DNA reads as TGTGCCAGCAGCTGGGGGGTCAATGAGCAGTTCTTC. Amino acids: CASSWGVNEQFF.

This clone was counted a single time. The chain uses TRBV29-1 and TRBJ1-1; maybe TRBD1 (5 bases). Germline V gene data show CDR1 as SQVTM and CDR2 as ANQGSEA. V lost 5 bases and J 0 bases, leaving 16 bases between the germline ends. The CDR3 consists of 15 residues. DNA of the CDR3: TGCAGCGTTCCGGGGGGAGGGACCCTGAACACTGAAGCTTTCTTT. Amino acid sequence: CSVPGGGTLNTEAFF.

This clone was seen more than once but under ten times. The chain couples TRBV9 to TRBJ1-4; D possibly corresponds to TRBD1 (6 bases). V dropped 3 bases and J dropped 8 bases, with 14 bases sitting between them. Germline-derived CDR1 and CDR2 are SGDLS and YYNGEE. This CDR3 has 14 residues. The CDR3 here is CASSEGGRVEKLFF. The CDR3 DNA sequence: TGTGCCAGCAGCGAGGGGGGGCGCGTCGAAAAACTGTTTTTT. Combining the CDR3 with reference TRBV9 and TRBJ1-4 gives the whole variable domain DSGVTQTPKHLITATGQRVTLRCSPRSGDLSVYWYQQSLDQGLQFLIQYYNGEERAKGNILERFSAQQFPDLHSELNLSSLELGDSALYFCASSEGGRVEKLFFGSGTQLSVL.

CDR3 amino acids: CASSEAPPKFF. The CDR3 nucleotides are TGCGCCAGCAGTGAGGCCCCTCCTAAGTTCTTC. The rearrangement uses TRBV10-2 and TRBJ2-1, with D uncertain. The CDR3 length is 11 residues. V gave up 2 bases and J gave up 14 bases, with 10 bases separating them. Germline CDR1 reads WSHSY; CDR2 reads SAAADI.

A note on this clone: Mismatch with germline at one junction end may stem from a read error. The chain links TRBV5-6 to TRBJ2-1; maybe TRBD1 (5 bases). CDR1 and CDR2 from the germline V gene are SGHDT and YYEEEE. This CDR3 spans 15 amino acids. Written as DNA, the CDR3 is TGTGCCAGCAGCTCGGCAGGGATCCCCTATAATGAGCAGTTCTTC. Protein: CASSSAGIPYNEQFF.